The entry that follows covers one TCR beta chain sequence. The data were obtained in a study of blood T cell repertoires in COVID-19. As for the study in general: PBMCs, B-cell-depleted T cells, or T cells were the source of the cDNA or gDNA that made up the material.

Repertoires were generated with immunoSEQ multiplex PCR, while TCRdb's copy carries only in-frame clones and drops some. The profile shows 250,000 to 300,000 clones, approximately 85% of them singletons. V lost 0 bases and J lost 13, with 10 bases in between. Germline V gene data show CDR1 as LNHNV and CDR2 as YYDKDF (reference sequence). This CDR3 comprises 12 residues. The source of this sequence is a middle-aged man with active or convalescent COVID-19. Sequencing input: peripheral blood. The chain has TRBV15 and TRBJ2-1; the D gene is possibly TRBD2 (5 bases). CDR3 DNA sequence: TGTGCCACCAGCAGAGATAACACTAGACAGTTCTTC. Its translation: CATSRDNTRQFF.